The 8 T cell receptor beta chains reported below all come from one sample, sequenced in a study of T cell changes during pregnancy in multiple sclerosis. Assay used: immunoSEQ multiplex PCR; TCRdb lists only in-frame clones, some missing. This sample has 48,000 or so clones; 88% occur once, and the top ten carry 0.95% to 1.5%. Source: CD4+ T cells from peripheral blood mononuclear cells, taken in the second trimester of pregnancy. The receptors come from a female donor with multiple sclerosis, enrolled in a pregnancy study.

This clone was seen just once. The genes are TRBV6-5 and TRBJ2-7; 8 positions match TRBD2. Germline V gives CDR1 MNHEY, CDR2 SVGAGI. This CDR3 contains 14 residues. V lost 7 bases to trimming and J lost 5 bases; unmatched junction nucleotides: 10. CDR3 loop: CASNPLGRDHEQYF. DNA of the CDR3: TGTGCCAGCAACCCTCTCGGGAGGGACCACGAGCAGTACTTC.

This clone was seen once. The J gene is TRBJ2-1, the V gene TRBV7-9; D gene unclear. The germline CDR1 and CDR2 sequences are SEHNR and FQNEAQ (reference sequence). This CDR3 comprises 15 residues. The V and J ends lost 1 base and 0 bases respectively, with 7 bases between them. CDR3 protein: CASSLVRSSYNEQFF. CDR3 DNA: TGTGCCAGCAGCTTAGTCCGTAGCTCCTACAATGAGCAGTTCTTC.

This clone was counted once. Other DNA sequences in this specimen translate into the identical CDR3. In nucleotides, the CDR3 is TGTGCCAGCTCACCTGGACAGCAAGAGACCCAGTACTTC. It encodes CASSPGQQETQYF. The chain carries TRBV18 and TRBJ2-5; D is possibly TRBD1 (6 bases). Deletions cut 3 bases from V and 2 bases from J, with 7 bases between. This CDR3 region has 13 residues. In germline, CDR1 is KGHSH, CDR2 LQKENI.

This chain uses TRBV29-1 with TRBJ1-1, with D hard to call. From germline, CDR1 is SQVTM and CDR2 ANQGSEA. The CDR3 has 16 amino acids. The germline V and J ends were trimmed by 1 base and 1 base, with 16 bases remaining between them. The CDR3 loop reads CSVEASSKGENTEAFF. CDR3 sequence (DNA): TGCAGCGTTGAAGCCTCATCTAAAGGAGAGAACACTGAAGCTTTCTTT.

The V call is TRBV5-1, the J call TRBJ2-7, with 7 bases matching TRBD2. CDR1 is SGHRS and CDR2 is YFSETQ in the germline V gene. The trim removed 0 bases at V and 1 base at J, leaving 7 bases unmatched. The CDR3 contains 16 residues. This chain's CDR3 is CASSLAGGSPSYEQYF. CDR3 sequence (DNA): TGCGCCAGCAGCTTGGCTGGCGGGAGTCCGTCCTACGAGCAGTACTTC.

The V gene is TRBV6-4, the J gene TRBJ2-1; 8 positions agree with TRBD2. The V segment lost 3 bases and the J segment 8 bases; nucleotides outside the gene matches: 6. Germline V gives CDR1 MRHNA, CDR2 SNTAGT. CDR3 length equals 14 residues. The CDR3 nucleotides read TGTGCCAGCAGTGATGCCGGGACTAGACATGAGCAGTTCTTC. This gives the protein CASSDAGTRHEQFF.

This clone was observed once. J is TRBJ1-5 and V is TRBV30, with a possible D match to TRBD1 (5 bases). The germline V gene encodes CDR1 GTSNPN and CDR2 SVGIG (reference sequence). The CDR3 has 15 amino acids. V was cut by 4 bases and J by 1 base, with 14 bases left in between. CDR3 loop: CAWKLAGLSNQPQHF. The CDR3 DNA reads TGTGCCTGGAAATTAGCGGGGCTCAGCAATCAGCCCCAGCATTTT. Based on the CDR3 plus reference TRBV30 and TRBJ1-5, the full variable domain is SQTIHQWPATLVQPVGSPLSLECTVEGTSNPNLYWYRQAAGRGLQLLFYSVGIGQISSEVPQNLSASRPQDRQFILSSKKLLLSDSGFYLCAWKLAGLSNQPQHFGDGTRLSIL.

The chain combines TRBV11-1 with TRBJ2-5; perhaps TRBD2 as D (6 bases). This CDR3 region has 13 residues. V lost 5 bases, J lost 5 bases, and 12 bases lay in between. Per germline, CDR1 SGHAT and CDR2 FQDESV (reference sequence). CDR3 nucleotide sequence: TGTGCCAGCAGCCAAGGGACTCGGGAGACCCAGTACTTC. This encodes CASSQGTRETQYF. Looking up the rest from reference TRBV11-1 and TRBJ2-5 gives the full variable domain: EAEVAQSPRYKITEKSQAVAFWCDPISGHATLYWYRQILGQGPELLVQFQDESVVDDSQLPKDRFSAERLKGVDSTLKIQPAELGDSAMYLCASSQGTRETQYFGPGTRLLVL.